Listed below are T cell receptor beta chains from one sample, sequenced in a study of T-cell memory formation after mild COVID-19. TCRdb analysed the 5' RACE reads with MiXCR anew, one entry per CDR3 protein. Counted here are tens of thousands of distinct CDR3 sequences, 12% occurring once; the ten biggest clones make up approximately 25%. Source material: PBMCs or a T cell subset sorted from them (not recorded which). These receptors were obtained from a man younger than 30 who had mild COVID-19 (a few samples of this study predate the infection). Cell type and time point are not known. CDR3s include the opening cysteine and the closing phenylalanine or tryptophan. The D gene is left open where the match is weak. Clone size, where shown, is once, few, many, or a class for clones that have expanded.

TRBJ2-7 few TRBV5-1 - CASAAGNYEQYF TGCGCCAGCGCAGCAGGGAATTACGAGCAGTACTTC
TRBJ1-1 - TRBV7-2 TRBD1 CASSLVVRGSTEAFF TGTGCCAGCAGCTTAGTGGTCAGGGGGAGCACTGAAGCTTTCTTT
TRBJ2-5 few TRBV12-3/TRBV12-4 TRBD1 CASSHGQVFYF TGTGCCAGCAGCCACGGACAGGTGTTCTACTTC
TRBJ1-6 few TRBV20-1 - CSASHRPGRSNSPLHF TGCAGTGCCAGCCACCGACCGGGACGGTCAAATTCACCCCTCCACTTT
TRBJ2-2 - TRBV4-1 TRBD1 CASGTVYPGELFF TGCGCCAGTGGGACAGTTTACCCCGGGGAGCTGTTTTTT
TRBJ1-1 - TRBV14 - CASSLWGGMNTEAFF TGTGCCAGCAGCCTTTGGGGAGGAATGAACACTGAAGCTTTCTTT
TRBJ2-5 - TRBV20-1 - CSARWGRRSYQETQYF TGCAGTGCTAGATGGGGTCGACGATCGTACCAAGAGACCCAGTACTTC
TRBJ1-1 - TRBV12-3/TRBV12-4 - CASTYDGLLSGGAFF TGTGCCAGCACCTACGACGGACTCCTTTCCGGGGGGGCTTTCTTT
TRBJ1-5 - TRBV12-3/TRBV12-4 - CASSFVPGSQPQHF TGTGCCAGCAGTTTTGTTCCAGGTAGCCAGCCCCAGCATTTT
TRBJ2-3 - TRBV9 TRBD2 CASSVGGSSGASDTQCF TGTGCCAGCAGCGTAGGTGGCAGTAGCGGGGCCTCAGATACGCAGTGTTTT
TRBJ2-2 - TRBV9 TRBD2 CASSLRLATNLQELFF TGTGCCAGCAGCCTTCGACTAGCTACTAACCTCCAGGAGCTGTTTTTT
TRBJ2-2 many TRBV6-5 TRBD2 CASSYSVNSGVRELFF TGTGCCAGCAGTTACTCTGTGAATAGCGGGGTCCGGGAGCTGTTTTTT
TRBJ1-5 few TRBV7-2 - CASAPQPVDQPQHF TGTGCCAGCGCCCCCCAACCCGTCGATCAGCCCCAGCATTTT
TRBJ1-6 - TRBV2 - CASSEADWGAGNPPLHF TGTGCCAGCAGTGAAGCGGATTGGGGGGCTGGCAATCCACCCCTCCACTTT
TRBJ2-7 - TRBV6-6 - CASSPTTGDYEQYF TGTGCCAGCAGCCCTACGACGGGGGACTACGAGCAGTACTTC
TRBJ2-3 few TRBV5-4 TRBD1 CASSVQGATDTQYF TGTGCCAGCAGCGTACAGGGGGCCACAGATACGCAGTATTTT
TRBJ1-1 few TRBV6-2/TRBV6-3 - CASSLNWNTEAFF TGTGCCAGCAGCTTAAATTGGAACACTGAAGCTTTCTTT
TRBJ2-5 - TRBV18 TRBD2 CASLLGLEETQYF TGTGCCAGCTTGCTTGGACTAGAAGAGACCCAGTACTTC
TRBJ2-2 few TRBV11-2 TRBD1 CASSLVSGQGGRTGELFF TGTGCCAGCAGCTTAGTGTCCGGACAGGGAGGAAGGACCGGGGAGCTGTTTTTT
TRBJ2-5 - TRBV29-1 TRBD1 CSARTGGAPQETQYF TGCAGCGCCAGGACAGGGGGGGCCCCCCAGGAGACCCAGTACTTC
TRBJ2-1 - TRBV6-2/TRBV6-3 TRBD2 CASSLKRGNAYNEQFF TGTGCCAGCAGTTTGAAGCGGGGGAACGCCTACAATGAGCAGTTCTTC
TRBJ2-1 many TRBV7-2 TRBD2 CASRGSSGSYNEQFF TGTGCCAGCAGGGGATCTAGCGGGAGCTACAATGAGCAGTTCTTC
TRBJ2-1 - TRBV7-6 TRBD2 CASSLSSGGANDYNEQFF TGTGCCAGCAGCTTATCCAGCGGGGGGGCCAACGACTACAATGAGCAGTTCTTC
TRBJ2-3 many TRBV7-3 - CASSLGAGTPSTDTQYF TGTGCCAGCAGCTTAGGGGCCGGGACTCCTAGCACAGATACGCAGTATTTT
TRBJ2-7 many TRBV9 TRBD2 CASSPPGASGEYEQYF TGTGCCAGCAGCCCTCCTGGGGCTAGCGGGGAGTACGAGCAGTACTTC
TRBJ2-5 few TRBV2 - CASEKGRQETQYF TGTGCCAGCGAGAAGGGCAGGCAAGAGACCCAGTACTTC